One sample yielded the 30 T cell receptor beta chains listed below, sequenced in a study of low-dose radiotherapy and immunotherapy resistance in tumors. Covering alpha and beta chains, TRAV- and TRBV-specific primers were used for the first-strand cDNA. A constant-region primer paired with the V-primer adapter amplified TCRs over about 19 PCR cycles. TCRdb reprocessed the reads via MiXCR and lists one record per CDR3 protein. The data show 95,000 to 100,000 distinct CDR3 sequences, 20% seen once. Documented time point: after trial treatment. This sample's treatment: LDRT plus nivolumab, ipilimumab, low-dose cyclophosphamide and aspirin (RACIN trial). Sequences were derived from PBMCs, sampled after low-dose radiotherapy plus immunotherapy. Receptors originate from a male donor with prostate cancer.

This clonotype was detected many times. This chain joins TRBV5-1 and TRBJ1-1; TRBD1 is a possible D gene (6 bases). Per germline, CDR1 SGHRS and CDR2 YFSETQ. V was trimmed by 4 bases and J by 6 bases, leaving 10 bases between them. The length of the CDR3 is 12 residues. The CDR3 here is CASSRGTPEAFF. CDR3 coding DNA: TGCGCCAGCAGCAGGGGGACCCCTGAAGCTTTCTTT.

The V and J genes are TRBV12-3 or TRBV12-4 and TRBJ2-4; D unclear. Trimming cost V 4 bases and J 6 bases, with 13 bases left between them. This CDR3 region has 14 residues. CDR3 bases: TGTGCCAGCAGTTCGTTAGTAAGGTCAAACATTCAGTACTTC. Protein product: CASSSLVRSNIQYF.

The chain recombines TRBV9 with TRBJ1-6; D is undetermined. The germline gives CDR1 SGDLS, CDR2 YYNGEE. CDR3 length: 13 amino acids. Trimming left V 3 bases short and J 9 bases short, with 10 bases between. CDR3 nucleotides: TGTGCCAGCAGCGAACGGGCCGGTTCACCCCTCCACTTT. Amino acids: CASSERAGSPLHF.

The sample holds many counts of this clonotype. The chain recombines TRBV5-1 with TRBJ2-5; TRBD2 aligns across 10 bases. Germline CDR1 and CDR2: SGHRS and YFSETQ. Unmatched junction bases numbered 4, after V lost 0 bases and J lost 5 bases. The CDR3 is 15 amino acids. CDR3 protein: CASSLEAGGLETQYF. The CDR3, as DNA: TGCGCCAGCAGCTTGGAAGCGGGGGGGCTGGAGACCCAGTACTTC.

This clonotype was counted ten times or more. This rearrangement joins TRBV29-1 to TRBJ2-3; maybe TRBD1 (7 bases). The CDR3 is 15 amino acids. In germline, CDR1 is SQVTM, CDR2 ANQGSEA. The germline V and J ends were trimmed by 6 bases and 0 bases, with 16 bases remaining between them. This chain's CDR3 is CSVRKPGGSTDTQYF. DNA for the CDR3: TGCAGCGTGAGGAAGCCAGGGGGGAGCACAGATACGCAGTATTTT.

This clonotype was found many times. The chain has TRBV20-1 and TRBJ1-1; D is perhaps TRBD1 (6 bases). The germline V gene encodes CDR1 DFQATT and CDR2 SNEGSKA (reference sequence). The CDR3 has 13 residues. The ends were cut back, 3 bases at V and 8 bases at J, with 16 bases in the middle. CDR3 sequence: CSARSRGFLEAFF. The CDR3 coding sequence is TGCAGTGCTAGGTCCAGGGGTTTCCTCGAAGCTTTCTTT.

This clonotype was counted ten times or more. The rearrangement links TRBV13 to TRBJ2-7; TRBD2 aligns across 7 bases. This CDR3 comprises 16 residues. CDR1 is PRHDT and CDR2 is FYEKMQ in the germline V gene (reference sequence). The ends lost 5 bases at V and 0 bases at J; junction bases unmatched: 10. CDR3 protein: CASSPPTRGSSYEQYF. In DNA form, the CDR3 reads TGTGCCAGCAGCCCCCCAACGCGGGGGTCCTCCTACGAGCAGTACTTC.

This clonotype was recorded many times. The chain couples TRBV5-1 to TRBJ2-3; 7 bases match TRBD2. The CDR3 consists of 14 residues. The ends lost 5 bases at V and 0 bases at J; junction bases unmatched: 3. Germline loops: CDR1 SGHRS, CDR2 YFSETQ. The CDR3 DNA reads TGCGCCAGCAGTCAACTAGCGAGCACAGATACGCAGTATTTT. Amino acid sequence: CASSQLASTDTQYF. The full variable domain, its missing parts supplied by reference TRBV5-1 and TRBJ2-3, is KAGVTQTPRYLIKTRGQQVTLSCSPISGHRSVSWYQQTPGQGLQFLFEYFSETQRNKGNFPGRFSGRQFSNSRSEMNVSTLELGDSALYLCASSQLASTDTQYFGPGTRLTVL.

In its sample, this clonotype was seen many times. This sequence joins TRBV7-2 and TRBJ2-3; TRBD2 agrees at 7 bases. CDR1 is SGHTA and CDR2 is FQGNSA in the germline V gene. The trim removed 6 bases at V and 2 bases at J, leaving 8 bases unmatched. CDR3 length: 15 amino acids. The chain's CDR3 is CASSRGVQDTDTQYF. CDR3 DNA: TGTGCCAGCAGTCGGGGGGTCCAGGACACAGATACGCAGTATTTT.

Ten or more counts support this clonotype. The CDR3 DNA sequence: TGCGCCAGCAGCCAGAGCCCCGGACTCGGGGATTCACCCCTCCACTTT. It is translated as CASSQSPGLGDSPLHF. This rearrangement joins TRBV10-2 to TRBJ1-6, with D unclear. Germline values: CDR1 WSHSY, CDR2 SAAADI. CDR3 size: 16 residues. Trimming pared 6 bases from V and 8 bases from J, leaving 20 bases between.

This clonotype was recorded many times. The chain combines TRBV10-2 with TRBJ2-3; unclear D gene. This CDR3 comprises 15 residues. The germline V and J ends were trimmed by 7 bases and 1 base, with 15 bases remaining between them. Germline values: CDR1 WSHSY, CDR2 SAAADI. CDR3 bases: TGCGCCAGCAATCCATCGATTCAGGGCACAGATACGCAGTATTTT. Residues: CASNPSIQGTDTQYF.

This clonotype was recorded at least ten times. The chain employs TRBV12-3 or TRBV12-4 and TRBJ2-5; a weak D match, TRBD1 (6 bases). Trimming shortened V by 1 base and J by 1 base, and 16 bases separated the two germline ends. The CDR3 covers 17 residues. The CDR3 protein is CASSLGILGAPQETQYF. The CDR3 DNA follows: TGTGCCAGCAGTTTAGGGATCCTGGGGGCACCCCAAGAGACCCAGTACTTC.

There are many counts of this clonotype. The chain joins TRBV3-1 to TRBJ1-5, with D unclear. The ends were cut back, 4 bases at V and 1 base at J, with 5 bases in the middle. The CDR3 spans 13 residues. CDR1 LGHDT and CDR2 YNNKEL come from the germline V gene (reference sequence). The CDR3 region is CASSPRSNQPQHF. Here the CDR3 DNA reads TGTGCCAGCAGCCCCCGGAGCAATCAGCCCCAGCATTTT.

CDR3 amino acids: CASTTEFGNTIYF. The CDR3 DNA is TGTGCCAGCACCACGGAATTTGGAAACACCATATATTTT. The chain uses TRBV6-1 and TRBJ1-3, with unresolved D. The CDR3 loop spans 13 amino acids. Between the trimmed V and J ends, which lost 7 bases and 3 bases, there was a span of 10 bases. In germline, CDR1 is MNHNS, CDR2 SASEGT.

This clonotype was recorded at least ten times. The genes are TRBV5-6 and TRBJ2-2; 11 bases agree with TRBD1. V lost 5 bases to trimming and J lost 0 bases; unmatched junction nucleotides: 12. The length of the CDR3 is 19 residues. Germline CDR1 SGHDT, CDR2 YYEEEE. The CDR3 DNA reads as TGTGCCAGCAGGCCAGGTGCCCTGGGACAGGGGGCGAACACCGGGGAGCTGTTTTTT. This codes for CASRPGALGQGANTGELFF.

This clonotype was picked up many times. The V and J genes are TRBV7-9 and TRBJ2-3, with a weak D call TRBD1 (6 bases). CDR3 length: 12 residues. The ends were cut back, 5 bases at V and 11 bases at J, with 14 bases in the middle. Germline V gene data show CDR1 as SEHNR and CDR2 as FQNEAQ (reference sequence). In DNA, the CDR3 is TGTGCCAGCAGCCCTCAGAGAGGGGGGCAGTATTTT. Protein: CASSPQRGGQYF.

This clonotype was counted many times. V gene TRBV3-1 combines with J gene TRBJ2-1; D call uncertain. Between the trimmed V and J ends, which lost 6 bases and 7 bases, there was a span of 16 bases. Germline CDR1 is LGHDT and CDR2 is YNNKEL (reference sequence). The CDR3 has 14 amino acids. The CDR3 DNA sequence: TGTGCCAGCAGAATGAGAGACGTAGGGAATGAGCAGTTCTTC. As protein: CASRMRDVGNEQFF.

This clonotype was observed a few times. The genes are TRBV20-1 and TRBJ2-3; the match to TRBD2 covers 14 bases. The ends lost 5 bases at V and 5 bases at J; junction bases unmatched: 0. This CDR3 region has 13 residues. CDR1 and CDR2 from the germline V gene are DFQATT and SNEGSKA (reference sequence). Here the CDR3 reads CSAGLAGGDTQYF. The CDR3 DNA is TGCAGTGCTGGACTAGCGGGGGGAGATACGCAGTATTTT.

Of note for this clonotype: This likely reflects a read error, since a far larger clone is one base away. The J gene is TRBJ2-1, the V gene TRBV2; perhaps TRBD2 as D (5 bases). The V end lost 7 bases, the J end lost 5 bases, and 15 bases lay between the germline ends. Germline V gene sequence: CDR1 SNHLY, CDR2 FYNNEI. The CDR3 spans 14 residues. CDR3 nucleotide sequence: TGTGCCAGCAACCCCCCGGGGTCCAACAATGAGCAGTTCTTC. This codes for CASNPPGSNNEQFF.

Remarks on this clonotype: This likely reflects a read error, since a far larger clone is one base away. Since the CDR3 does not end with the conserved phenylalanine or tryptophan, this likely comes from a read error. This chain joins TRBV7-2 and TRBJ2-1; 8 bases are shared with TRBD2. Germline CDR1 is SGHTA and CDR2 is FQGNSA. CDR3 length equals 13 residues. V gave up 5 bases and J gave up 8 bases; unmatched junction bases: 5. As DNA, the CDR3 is TGTGCCAGCAGCAAAGCGGGGGTCGATGAGCAGTTCTTA. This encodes CASSKAGVDEQFL.

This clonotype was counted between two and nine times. The CDR3 DNA sequence: TGCGCCAGCAGCTTGGATCAGGGCAGGGTGTCCGAGCAGTACTTC. Protein product: CASSLDQGRVSEQYF. V gene TRBV5-1 combines with J gene TRBJ2-7, with D perhaps TRBD1 (5 bases). This CDR3 has 15 amino acids. Germline values: CDR1 SGHRS, CDR2 YFSETQ. Between the trimmed V and J ends, which lost 0 bases and 6 bases, there was a span of 16 bases. The full variable domain, with the rest looked up from reference TRBV5-1 and TRBJ2-7, is KAGVTQTPRYLIKTRGQQVTLSCSPISGHRSVSWYQQTPGQGLQFLFEYFSETQRNKGNFPGRFSGRQFSNSRSEMNVSTLELGDSALYLCASSLDQGRVSEQYFGPGTRLTVT.

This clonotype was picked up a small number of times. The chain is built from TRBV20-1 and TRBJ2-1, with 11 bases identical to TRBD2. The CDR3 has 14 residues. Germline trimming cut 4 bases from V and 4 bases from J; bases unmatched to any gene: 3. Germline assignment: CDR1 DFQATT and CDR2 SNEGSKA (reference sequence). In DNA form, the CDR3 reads TGCAGTGCTACTCTAGCGGGGGGTTACAATGAGCAGTTCTTC. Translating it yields CSATLAGGYNEQFF.

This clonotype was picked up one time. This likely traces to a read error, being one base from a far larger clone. The CDR3 coding sequence is TGTGCCAGCAGCTTGGCCGAGACTAGCTTTGGCGAGCAGTACTTC. It is translated as CASSLAETSFGEQYF. The chain recombines TRBV7-2 with TRBJ2-7, with 7 bases matching TRBD2. CDR3 size: 15 residues. Germline V gene data show CDR1 as SGHTA and CDR2 as FQGNSA. Germline trimming cut 3 bases from V and 6 bases from J; bases unmatched to any gene: 11. Full variable domain (missing parts from reference TRBV7-2 and TRBJ2-7): GAGVSQSPSNKVTEKGKDVELRCDPISGHTALYWYRQSLGQGLEFLIYFQGNSAPDKSGLPSDRFSAERTGGSVSTLTIQRTQQEDSAVYLCASSLAETSFGEQYFGPGTRLTVT.

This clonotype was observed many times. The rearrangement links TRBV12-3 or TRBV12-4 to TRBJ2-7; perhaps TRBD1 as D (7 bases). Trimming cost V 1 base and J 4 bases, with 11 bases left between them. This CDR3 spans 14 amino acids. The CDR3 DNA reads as TGTGCCAGCAGTTTAGGGGCAGGGGGGTACGAGCAGTACTTC. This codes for CASSLGAGGYEQYF.

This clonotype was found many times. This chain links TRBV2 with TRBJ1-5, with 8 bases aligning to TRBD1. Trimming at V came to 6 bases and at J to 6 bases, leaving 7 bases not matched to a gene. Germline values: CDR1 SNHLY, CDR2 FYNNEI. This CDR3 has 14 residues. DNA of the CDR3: TGTGCCAGCAGATCCGGGACAGGAGGTCAGCCCCAGCATTTT. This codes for CASRSGTGGQPQHF. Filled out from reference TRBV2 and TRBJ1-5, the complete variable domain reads EPEVTQTPSHQVTQMGQEVILRCVPISNHLYFYWYRQILGQKVEFLVSFYNNEISEKSEIFDDQFSVERPDGSNFTLKIRSTKLEDSAMYFCASRSGTGGQPQHFGDGTRLSIL.

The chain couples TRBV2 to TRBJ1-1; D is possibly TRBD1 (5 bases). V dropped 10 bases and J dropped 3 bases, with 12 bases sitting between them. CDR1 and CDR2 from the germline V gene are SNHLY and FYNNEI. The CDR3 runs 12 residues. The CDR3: CAIKWGDTEAFF. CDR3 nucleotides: TGTGCCATCAAGTGGGGGGACACTGAAGCTTTCTTT. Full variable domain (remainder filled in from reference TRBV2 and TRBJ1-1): EPEVTQTPSHQVTQMGQEVILRCVPISNHLYFYWYRQILGQKVEFLVSFYNNEISEKSEIFDDQFSVERPDGSNFTLKIRSTKLEDSAMYFCAIKWGDTEAFFGQGTRLTVV.

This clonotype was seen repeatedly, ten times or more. The CDR3 nucleotides read TGTGCCAGCAGCTTGGGTTCGCGGGAGGTCAATGAGCAGTTCTTC. It is translated as CASSLGSREVNEQFF. The chain employs TRBV5-4 and TRBJ2-1, with TRBD2 matching 8 bases. The V segment lost 0 bases and the J segment 6 bases; nucleotides outside the gene matches: 5. Looked up from germline, CDR1 is SGHNT and CDR2 is YYREEE (reference sequence). This CDR3 comprises 15 residues.

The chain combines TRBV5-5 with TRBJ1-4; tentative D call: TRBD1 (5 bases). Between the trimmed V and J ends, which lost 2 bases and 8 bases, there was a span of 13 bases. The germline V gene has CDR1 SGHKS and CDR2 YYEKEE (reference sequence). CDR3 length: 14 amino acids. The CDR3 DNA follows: TGTGCCAGCAGCTTTTTATCCGGGGGAGAAAAACTGTTTTTT. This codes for CASSFLSGGEKLFF.

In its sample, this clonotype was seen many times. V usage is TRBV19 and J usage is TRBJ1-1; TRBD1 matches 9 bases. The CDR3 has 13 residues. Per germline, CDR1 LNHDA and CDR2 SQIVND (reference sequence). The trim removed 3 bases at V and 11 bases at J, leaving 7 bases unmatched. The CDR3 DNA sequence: TGTGCCAGTAGTATCCCCGGGACAGGGCGTGCTTTCTTT. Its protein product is CASSIPGTGRAFF.

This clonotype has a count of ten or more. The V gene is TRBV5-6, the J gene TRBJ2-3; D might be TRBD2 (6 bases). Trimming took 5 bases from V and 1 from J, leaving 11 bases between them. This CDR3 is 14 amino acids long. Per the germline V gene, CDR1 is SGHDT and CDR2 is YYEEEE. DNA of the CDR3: TGTGCCAGCAGGAGCGGGTTTGGCACAGATACGCAGTATTTT. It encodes CASRSGFGTDTQYF.